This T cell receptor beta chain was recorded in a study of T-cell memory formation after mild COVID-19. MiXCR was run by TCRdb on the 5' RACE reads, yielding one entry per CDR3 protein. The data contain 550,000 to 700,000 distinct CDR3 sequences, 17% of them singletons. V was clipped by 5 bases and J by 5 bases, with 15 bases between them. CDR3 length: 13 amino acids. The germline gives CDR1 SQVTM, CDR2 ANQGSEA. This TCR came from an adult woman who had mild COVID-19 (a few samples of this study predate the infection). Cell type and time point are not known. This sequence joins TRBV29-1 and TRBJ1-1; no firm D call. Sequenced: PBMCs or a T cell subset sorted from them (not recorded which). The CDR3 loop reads CSVRGEPPTEAFF. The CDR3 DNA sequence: TGCAGCGTTCGCGGGGAACCCCCAACTGAAGCTTTCTTT. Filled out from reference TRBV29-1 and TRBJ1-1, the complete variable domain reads SAVISQKPSRDICQRGTSLTIQCQVDSQVTMMFWYRQQPGQSLTLIATANQGSEATYESGFVIDKFPISRPNLTFSTLTVSNMSPEDSSIYLCSVRGEPPTEAFFGQGTRLTVV.